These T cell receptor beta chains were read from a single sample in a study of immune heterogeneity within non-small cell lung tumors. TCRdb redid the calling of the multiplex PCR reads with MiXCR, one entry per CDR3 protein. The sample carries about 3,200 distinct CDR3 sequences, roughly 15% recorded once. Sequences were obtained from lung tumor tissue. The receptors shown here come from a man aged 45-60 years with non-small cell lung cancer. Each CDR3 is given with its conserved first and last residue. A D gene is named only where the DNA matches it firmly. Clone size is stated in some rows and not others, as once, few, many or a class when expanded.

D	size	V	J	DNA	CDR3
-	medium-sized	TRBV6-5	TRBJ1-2	TGTGCCAGCTCCGGGGGGAGCGGAGGCTACACCTTC	CASSGGSGGYTF
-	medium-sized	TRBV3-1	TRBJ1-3	TGTGCCAGCAGCCAAGAGGATTTTCGAAACACCATATATTTT	CASSQEDFRNTIYF
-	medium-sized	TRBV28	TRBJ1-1	TGTGCCAGCAGAATAGGGCGCCTGAACACTGAAGCTTTCTTT	CASRIGRLNTEAFF
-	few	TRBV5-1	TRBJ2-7	TGCGCCAGCAGCGGCGGAGTGCAGGCCCCCTACGAGCAGTACTTC	CASSGGVQAPYEQYF
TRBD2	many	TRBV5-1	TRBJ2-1	TGCGCCAGCAGCGCACTAGCGGGAGGTAGCGGTGAGCAGTTCTTC	CASSALAGGSGEQFF
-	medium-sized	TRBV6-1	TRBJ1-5	TGTGCCAGCAGAACCCTCGGCAGGCTCAATCAGCCCCAGCATTTT	CASRTLGRLNQPQHF
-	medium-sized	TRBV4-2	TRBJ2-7	TGTGCCAGCAGCCAAGAAGGCTCACGACCCGAGCAGTACTTC	CASSQEGSRPEQYF
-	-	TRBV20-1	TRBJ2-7	TGCAGTGCTAGACCCAGCAGCTCCTACGAGCAGTACTTC	CSARPSSSYEQYF
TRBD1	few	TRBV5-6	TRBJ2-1	TGTGCCAGCAGCTATGACAGGGGGCTATACAATGAGCAGCTCTTC	CASSYDRGLYNEQLF
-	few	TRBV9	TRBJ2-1	TGTGCCAGCAGCGTAGGGACAAATGAGCGGTTCTTC	CASSVGTNERFF